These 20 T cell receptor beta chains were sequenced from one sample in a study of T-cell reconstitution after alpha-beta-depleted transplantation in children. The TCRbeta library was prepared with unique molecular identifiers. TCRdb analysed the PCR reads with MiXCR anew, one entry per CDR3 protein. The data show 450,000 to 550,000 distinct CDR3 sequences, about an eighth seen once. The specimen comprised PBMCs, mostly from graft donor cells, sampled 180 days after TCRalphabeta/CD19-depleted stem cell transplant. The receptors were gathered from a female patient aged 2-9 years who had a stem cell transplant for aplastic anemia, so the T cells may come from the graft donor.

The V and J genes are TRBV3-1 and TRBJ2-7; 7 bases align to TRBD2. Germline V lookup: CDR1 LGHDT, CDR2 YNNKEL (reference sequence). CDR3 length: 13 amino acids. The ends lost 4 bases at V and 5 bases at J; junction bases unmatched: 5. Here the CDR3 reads CASSRLASHEQYF. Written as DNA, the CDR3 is TGTGCCAGCAGCCGACTAGCATCCCACGAGCAGTACTTC.

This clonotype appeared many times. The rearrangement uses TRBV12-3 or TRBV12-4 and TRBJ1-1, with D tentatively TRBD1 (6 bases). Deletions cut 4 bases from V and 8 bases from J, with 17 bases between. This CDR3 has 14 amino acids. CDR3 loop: CASSSALTGPEAFF. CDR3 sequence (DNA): TGTGCCAGCAGTTCAGCCCTGACAGGACCAGAAGCTTTCTTT.

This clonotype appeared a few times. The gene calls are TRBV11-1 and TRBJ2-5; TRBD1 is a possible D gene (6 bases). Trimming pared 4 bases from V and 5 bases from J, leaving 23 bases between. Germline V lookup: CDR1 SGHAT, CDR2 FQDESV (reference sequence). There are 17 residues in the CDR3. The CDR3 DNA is TGTGCCAGCAGCTCCGATACCTCCGGGACACTAAGGGAGACCCAGTACTTC. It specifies CASSSDTSGTLRETQYF. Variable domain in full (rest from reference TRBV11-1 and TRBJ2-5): EAEVAQSPRYKITEKSQAVAFWCDPISGHATLYWYRQILGQGPELLVQFQDESVVDDSQLPKDRFSAERLKGVDSTLKIQPAELGDSAMYLCASSSDTSGTLRETQYFGPGTRLLVL.

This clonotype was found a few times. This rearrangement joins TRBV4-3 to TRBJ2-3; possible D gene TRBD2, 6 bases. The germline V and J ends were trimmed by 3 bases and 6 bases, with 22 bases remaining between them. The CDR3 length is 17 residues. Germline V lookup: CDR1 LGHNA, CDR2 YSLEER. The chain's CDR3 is CASSQITGTPVLDTQYF. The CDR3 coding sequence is TGCGCCAGCAGCCAGATCACCGGGACTCCTGTCTTGGATACGCAGTATTTT.

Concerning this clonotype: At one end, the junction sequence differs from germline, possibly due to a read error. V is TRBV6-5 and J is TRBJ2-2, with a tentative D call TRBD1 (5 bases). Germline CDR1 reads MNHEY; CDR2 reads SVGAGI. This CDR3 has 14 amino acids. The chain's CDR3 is CASSWTLNTGELFF. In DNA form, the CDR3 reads TGTGCCAGTAGTTGGACATTAAACACCGGGGAGCTGTTTTTT.

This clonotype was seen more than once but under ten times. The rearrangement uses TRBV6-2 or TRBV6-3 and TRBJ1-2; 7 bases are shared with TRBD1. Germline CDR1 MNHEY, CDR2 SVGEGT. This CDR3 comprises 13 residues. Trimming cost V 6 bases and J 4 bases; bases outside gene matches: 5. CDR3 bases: TGTGCCAGCAGGCCAGGGGGAAGCTATGGCTACACCTTC. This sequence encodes CASRPGGSYGYTF.

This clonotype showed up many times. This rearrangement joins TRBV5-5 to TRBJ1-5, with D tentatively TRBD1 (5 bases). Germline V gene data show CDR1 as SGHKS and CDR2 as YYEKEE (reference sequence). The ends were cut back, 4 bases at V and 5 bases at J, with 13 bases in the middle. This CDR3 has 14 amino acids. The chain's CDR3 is CASSPEWTYQPQHF. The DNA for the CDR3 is TGTGCCAGCAGCCCTGAGTGGACATATCAGCCCCAGCATTTT.

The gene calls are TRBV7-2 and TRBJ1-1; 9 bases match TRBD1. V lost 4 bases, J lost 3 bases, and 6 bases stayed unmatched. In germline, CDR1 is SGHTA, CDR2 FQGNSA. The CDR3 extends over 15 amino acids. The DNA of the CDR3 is TGTGCCAGCAGCTCTACAGGGGGCCGATACACTGAAGCTTTCTTT. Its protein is CASSSTGGRYTEAFF.

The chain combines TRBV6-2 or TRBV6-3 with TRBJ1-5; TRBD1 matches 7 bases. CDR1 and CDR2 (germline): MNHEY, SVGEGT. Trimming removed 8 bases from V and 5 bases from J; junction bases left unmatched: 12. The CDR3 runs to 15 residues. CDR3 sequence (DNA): TGTGCCAGCGCCCGCGTACAGGGGCGGCATCAGCCCCAGCATTTT. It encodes CASARVQGRHQPQHF.

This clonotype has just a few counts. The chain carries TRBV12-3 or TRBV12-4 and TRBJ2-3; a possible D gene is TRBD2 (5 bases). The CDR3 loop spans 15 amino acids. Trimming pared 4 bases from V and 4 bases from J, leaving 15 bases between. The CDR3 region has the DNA TGTGCCAGCAGTTCATCTAGCTTTACGGCAGATACGCAGTATTTT. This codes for CASSSSSFTADTQYF.

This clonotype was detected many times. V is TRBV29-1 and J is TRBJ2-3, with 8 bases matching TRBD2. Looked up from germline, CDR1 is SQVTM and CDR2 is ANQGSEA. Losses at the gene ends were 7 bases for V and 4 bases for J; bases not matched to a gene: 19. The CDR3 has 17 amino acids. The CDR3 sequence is CSARNYLETSVPDTQYF. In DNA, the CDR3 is TGCAGCGCCAGAAACTACCTTGAGACTAGCGTCCCAGATACGCAGTATTTT.

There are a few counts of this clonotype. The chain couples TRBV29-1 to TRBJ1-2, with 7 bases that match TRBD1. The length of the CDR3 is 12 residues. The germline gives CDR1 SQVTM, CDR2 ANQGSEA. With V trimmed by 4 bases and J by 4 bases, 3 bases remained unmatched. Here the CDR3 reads CSVGGTAYGYTF. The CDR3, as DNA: TGCAGCGTTGGTGGGACAGCCTATGGCTACACCTTC.

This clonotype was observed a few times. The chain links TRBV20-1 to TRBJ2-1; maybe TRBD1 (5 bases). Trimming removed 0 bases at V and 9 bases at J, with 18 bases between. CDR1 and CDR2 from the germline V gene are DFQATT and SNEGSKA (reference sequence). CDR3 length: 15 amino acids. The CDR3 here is CSARDGAQRRGEQFF. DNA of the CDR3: TGCAGTGCTAGAGATGGGGCTCAGAGGAGAGGTGAGCAGTTCTTC.

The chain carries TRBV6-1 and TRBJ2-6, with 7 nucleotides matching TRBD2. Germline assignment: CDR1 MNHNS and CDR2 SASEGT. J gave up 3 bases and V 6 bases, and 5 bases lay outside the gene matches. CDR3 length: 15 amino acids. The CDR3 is CASSLTSDGANVLTF. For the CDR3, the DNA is TGTGCCAGCAGCCTCACTAGCGATGGGGCCAACGTCCTGACTTTC.

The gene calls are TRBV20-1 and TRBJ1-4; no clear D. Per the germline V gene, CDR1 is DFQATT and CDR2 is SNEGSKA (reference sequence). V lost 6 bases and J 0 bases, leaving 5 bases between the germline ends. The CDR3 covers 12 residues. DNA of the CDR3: TGCAGTGCAGTTGCAACTAATGAAAAACTGTTTTTT. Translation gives CSAVATNEKLFF.

The CDR3 spells CASSQEWWQGAYNEQFF. The CDR3 DNA follows: TGCGCCAGCAGCCAAGAGTGGTGGCAGGGGGCCTACAATGAGCAGTTCTTC. This sequence joins TRBV4-1 and TRBJ2-1; 7 positions match TRBD1. The CDR3 spans 17 residues. V trimming: 0 bases; J trimming: 2 bases; junction bases outside the gene matches: 7. The germline V gene has CDR1 MGHRA and CDR2 YSYEKL.

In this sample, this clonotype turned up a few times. CDR3 region: CASSPPRYSYEQYF. DNA for the CDR3: TGCGCCAGCAGTCCCCCCAGGTACTCCTACGAGCAGTACTTC. The J gene is TRBJ2-7, the V gene TRBV5-1; D is undetermined. V dropped 5 bases and J dropped 0 bases, with 12 bases sitting between them. Germline V gene data show CDR1 as SGHRS and CDR2 as YFSETQ. The CDR3 is 14 amino acids.

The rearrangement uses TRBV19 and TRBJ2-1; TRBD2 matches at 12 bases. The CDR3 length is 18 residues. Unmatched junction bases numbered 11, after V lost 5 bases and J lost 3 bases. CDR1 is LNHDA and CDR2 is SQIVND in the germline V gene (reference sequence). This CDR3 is CASSRASGRAPLYNEQFF. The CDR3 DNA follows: TGTGCCAGTAGTCGGGCTAGCGGGAGGGCCCCTCTCTACAATGAGCAGTTCTTC.

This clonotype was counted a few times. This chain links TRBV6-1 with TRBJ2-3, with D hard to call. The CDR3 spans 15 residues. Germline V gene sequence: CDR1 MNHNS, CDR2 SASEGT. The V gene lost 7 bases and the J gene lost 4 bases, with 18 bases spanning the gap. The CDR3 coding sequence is TGTGCCAGCATCCGAACCTTGGAAGTAGCAGATACGCAGTATTTT. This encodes CASIRTLEVADTQYF.

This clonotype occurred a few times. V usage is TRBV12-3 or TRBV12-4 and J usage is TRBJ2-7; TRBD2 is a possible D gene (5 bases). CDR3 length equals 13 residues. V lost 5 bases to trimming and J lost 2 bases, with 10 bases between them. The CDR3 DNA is TGTGCCAGCAGTAACGGGGTACCCTACGAGCAGTACGTC. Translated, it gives CASSNGVPYEQYV.